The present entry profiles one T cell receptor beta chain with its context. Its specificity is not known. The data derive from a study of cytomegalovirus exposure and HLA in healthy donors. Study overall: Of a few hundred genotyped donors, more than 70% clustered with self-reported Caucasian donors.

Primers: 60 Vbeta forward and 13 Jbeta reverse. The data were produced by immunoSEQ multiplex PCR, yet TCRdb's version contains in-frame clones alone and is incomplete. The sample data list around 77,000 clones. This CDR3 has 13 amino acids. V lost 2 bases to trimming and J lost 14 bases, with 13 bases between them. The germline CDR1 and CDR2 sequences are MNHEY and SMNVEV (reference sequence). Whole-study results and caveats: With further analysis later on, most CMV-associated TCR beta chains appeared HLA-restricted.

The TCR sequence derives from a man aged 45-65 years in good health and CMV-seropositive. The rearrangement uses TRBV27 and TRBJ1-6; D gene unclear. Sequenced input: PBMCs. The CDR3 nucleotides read TGTGCCAGCAGTTTAACCCGGCAGGTCGCCCTCCACTTT. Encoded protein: CASSLTRQVALHF.